This T cell receptor (beta chain) was recovered during a study of metastatic and nonmetastatic thyroid tumors. Study-wide context: Repertoires were compared across blood and tumor or nodule tissue from malignant and benign thyroid patients.

The germline CDR1 and CDR2 sequences are MNHEY and SVGEGT. This CDR3 is 13 amino acids long. V was pared by 7 bases and J by 0 bases, with 10 bases between. Each patient came to thyroid surgery without any prior treatment (of any kind). In its sample, this clone ranks as medium-sized. TCRdb re-called the PCR reads with MiXCR. The sample lists 30,000 to 40,000 clones; 20% to 25% were seen once. The specimen sequenced was tumor tissue. The V and J genes are TRBV6-2 or TRBV6-3 and TRBJ2-7; D possibly corresponds to TRBD2 (6 bases). The sequence was collected from a male donor with papillary thyroid cancer or a benign thyroid nodule (not recorded which). Some clones in this sample may be carry-over from other donors' samples. The CDR3 loop reads CASNSGGSYEQYF. The CDR3 region has the DNA TGTGCCAGCAATAGCGGAGGCTCCTACGAGCAGTACTTC.